This TCR beta chain emerged from a study of cytomegalovirus exposure and HLA in healthy donors. Study observations and caveats: Rare sequences made up most TCRs, while some public TCRs were found in many donors. Reports indicated that the classifier achieved high specificity and sensitivity in diagnosing cytomegalovirus status.

Here immunoSEQ multiplex PCR was the method, and the copy in TCRdb shows in-frame clones only, minus some. The repertoire consists of about 220,000 clones, with about 90% occurring once and the leading ten covering roughly 3%. The donors were part of the validation cohort of 95 to 150 subjects. That cohort was separate from the first cohort, which comprised fewer than 800 subjects. As concerns this clone: Its specificity is not known.

This CDR3 spans 13 amino acids. Trimming took 6 bases from V and 3 from J; bases not matched to a gene: 3. In germline, CDR1 is MDHEN, CDR2 SYDVKM. This sequence joins TRBV28 and TRBJ1-2; 8 nucleotides agree with TRBD1. The source of this sequence is a woman younger than 30 in good health and CMV-seronegative. The sequenced material came from PBMCs. This chain's CDR3 is CASREQGDYGYTF. CDR3 bases: TGTGCCAGCAGGGAACAGGGGGACTATGGCTACACCTTC.